These T cell receptor beta chains were read from a single sample in a study of OX40 agonist ivuxolimab in advanced cancers. The protocol was immunoSEQ multiplex PCR, while the TCRdb copy is restricted to in-frame clones and leaves out a portion. The sample shows under 90,000 clones, approximately 90% of them seen only once. The source material was CD4+ or CD8+ T cells sorted from blood, sampled in a trial of the OX40 agonist ivuxolimab. Every receptor here comes from an adult with an advanced solid tumor such as melanoma, head and neck, liver or kidney cancer. Both conserved end residues are part of each CDR3. D genes are given only for firm matches. Clone size is shown for a subset of rows, as once, few, many or a class of expanded clone.

>.|TRBJ1-1|.|TRBV4-1
CASSLDRNTEAFF
TGCGCCAGCAGCCTGGACAGGAACACTGAAGCTTTCTTT
>TRBD1|TRBJ1-2|.|TRBV15
CATSREGQGLSGYTF
TGTGCCACCAGCAGAGAGGGACAGGGCTTATCTGGCTACACCTTC
>TRBD1|TRBJ1-1|few|TRBV9
CASSSRDRGTEAFF
TGTGCCAGCAGCTCGCGGGACAGGGGAACTGAAGCTTTCTTT
>.|TRBJ2-7|.|TRBV7-8
CASSLQPGGVSEQYF
TGTGCCAGCAGCTTACAGCCGGGGGGCGTTTCCGAGCAGTACTTC
>.|TRBJ2-3|.|TRBV5-4
CASSLMVGSTDTQYF
TGTGCCAGCAGCTTGATGGTGGGGAGCACAGATACGCAGTATTTT
>TRBD2|TRBJ2-2|few|TRBV11-2
CASSLTLAIGAGELFF
TGTGCCAGCAGCTTAACACTAGCGATAGGGGCCGGGGAGCTGTTTTTT
>.|TRBJ1-1|.|TRBV29-1
CSVGPRYGNTEAFF
TGCAGCGTTGGCCCCCGGTATGGGAACACTGAAGCTTTCTTT
>TRBD1|TRBJ2-7|.|TRBV28
CASRTGGNVYEQYF
TGTGCCAGCAGGACAGGGGGCAACGTCTACGAGCAGTACTTC
>TRBD2|TRBJ2-7|.|TRBV27
CASSLLTSGRAALEYF
TGTGCCAGCAGTCTCCTGACTAGCGGGAGGGCCGCGCTGGAGTACTTC
>.|TRBJ2-3|.|TRBV11-2
CASSLWGTDTQYF
TGTGCCAGCAGCTTATGGGGCACAGATACGCAGTATTTT
>TRBD2|TRBJ2-1|once|TRBV18
CASSPLSGGAYNEQFF
TGTGCCAGCTCACCACTTAGCGGGGGGGCCTACAATGAGCAGTTCTTC
>TRBD1|TRBJ1-5|.|TRBV30
CAWSPLGRQGNQPQHF
TGTGCCTGGAGCCCACTGGGCCGACAGGGGAATCAGCCCCAGCATTTT
>TRBD1|TRBJ1-2|.|TRBV6-1
CASREQGELGYTF
TGTGCCAGCAGGGAACAGGGGGAGTTGGGCTACACCTTC
>.|TRBJ2-5|.|TRBV27
CASSARFRQEPWARETQYF
TGTGCCAGCAGTGCCCGATTCCGACAGGAGCCTTGGGCTCGAGAGACCCAGTACTTC
>.|TRBJ1-1|.|TRBV29-1
CSVVRDGWVTEAFF
TGCAGCGTTGTAAGGGACGGGTGGGTCACTGAAGCTTTCTTT
>.|TRBJ1-5|.|TRBV19
CASSIDPASNQPQHF
TGTGCCAGTAGTATAGATCCCGCTAGCAATCAGCCCCAGCATTTT
>.|TRBJ2-7|.|TRBV7-9
CASSLFGTAGSIQYF
TGTGCCAGCAGCTTATTTGGTACCGCAGGGTCGATTCAGTACTTC
>.|TRBJ2-5|.|TRBV28
CASSLGAGPETQYF
TGTGCCAGCAGTTTAGGGGCAGGGCCAGAGACCCAGTACTTC
>.|TRBJ2-4|.|TRBV27
CASSPNLAKNIQYF
TGTGCCAGCAGCCCCAATCTAGCCAAAAACATTCAGTACTTC
>TRBD2|TRBJ2-7|.|TRBV6-1
CASSRSGGAGYEQYF
TGTGCCAGCAGTCGTAGCGGGGGGGCCGGGTACGAGCAGTACTTC
>.|TRBJ2-7|.|TRBV6-1
CASSERGPSYEQYF
TGTGCCAGCAGTGAGAGGGGACCCTCCTACGAGCAGTACTTC
>.|TRBJ1-2|once|TRBV18
CASSPPGSRGIYGYTF
TGTGCCAGCTCACCACCTGGGTCGCGCGGAATCTATGGCTACACCTTC
>.|TRBJ2-1|.|TRBV9
CASSVAGNSYNEQFF
TGTGCCAGCAGCGTAGCGGGAAACTCCTACAATGAGCAGTTCTTC
>.|TRBJ2-7|.|TRBV23-1
CASSRPISALPIPTYEQYF
TGCGCCAGCAGTCGGCCTATTTCGGCACTACCTATACCAACCTACGAGCAGTACTTC
>.|TRBJ1-2|.|TRBV21-1
CASSTAGGKYTF
TGTGCCAGCAGCACCGCGGGAGGGAAATACACCTTC
>.|TRBJ1-6|.|TRBV10-3
CAISDPQKAGAVNSPLHF
TGTGCCATCAGTGACCCCCAGAAGGCAGGGGCTGTGAATTCACCCCTCCACTTT
>.|TRBJ2-5|.|TRBV6-6
CASSYVETQYF
TGTGCCAGCAGTTACGTGGAGACCCAGTACTTC
>TRBD1|TRBJ2-7|.|TRBV15
CATSRGGQTYEQYF
TGTGCCACCAGCAGAGGGGGACAGACCTACGAGCAGTACTTC
>.|TRBJ1-4|.|TRBV5-6
CASSLGGLGEKLFF
TGTGCCAGCAGCTTGGGAGGGTTGGGAGAAAAACTGTTTTTT
>.|TRBJ1-6|.|TRBV18
CASSPKGNSPLHF
TGTGCCAGCTCCCCCAAAGGGAATTCACCCCTCCACTTT
>.|TRBJ1-1|.|TRBV6-1
CASSGFLERGEAFF
TGTGCCAGCAGTGGCTTTTTGGAGCGGGGTGAAGCTTTCTTT
>.|TRBJ1-3|.|TRBV29-1
CSVEDLRGDTIYF
TGCAGCGTTGAAGATCTTAGGGGTGACACCATATATTTT
>.|TRBJ2-1|.|TRBV7-9
CASSFTWEKGEQFF
TGTGCCAGCAGCTTTACGTGGGAGAAGGGTGAGCAGTTCTTC